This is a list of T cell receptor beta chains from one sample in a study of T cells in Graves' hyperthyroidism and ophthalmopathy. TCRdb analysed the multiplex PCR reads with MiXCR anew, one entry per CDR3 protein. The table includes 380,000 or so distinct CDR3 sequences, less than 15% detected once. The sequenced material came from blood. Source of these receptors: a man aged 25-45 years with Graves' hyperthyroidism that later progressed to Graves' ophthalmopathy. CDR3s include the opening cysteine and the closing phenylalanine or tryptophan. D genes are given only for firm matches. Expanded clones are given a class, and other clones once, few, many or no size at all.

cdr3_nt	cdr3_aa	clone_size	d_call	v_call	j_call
TGTGCCACCCACAGGTCTGTCCCTACTGAAGCTTTCTTT	CATHRSVPTEAFF	many	-	TRBV28	TRBJ1-1
TGCAGTGCTAGAGATACCGGGACAGCGAACACCGGGGAGCTGTTTTTT	CSARDTGTANTGELFF	-	TRBD1	TRBV20-1	TRBJ2-2
TGTGCCAGCAGCCCCCAAACCTTCAGGGACTATGGCTACACCTTC	CASSPQTFRDYGYTF	few	-	TRBV14	TRBJ1-2
TGTGCCAGCAGTTACTCGGGACAGGGGTTCGAGACCCAGTACTTC	CASSYSGQGFETQYF	-	TRBD1	TRBV6-6	TRBJ2-5
TGTGCCAGCAGTTACGAGGGGAATAGCAATCAGCCCCAGCATTTT	CASSYEGNSNQPQHF	many	-	TRBV6-6	TRBJ1-5
TGTGCCACCCGGCAGGGGCGGGGGGACGAGCAGTACTTC	CATRQGRGDEQYF	-	TRBD2	TRBV25-1	TRBJ2-7
TGCGCCAGCAGCTGGAGGGGGGTTCTGGAGGAGACCCAGTACTTC	CASSWRGVLEETQYF	many	-	TRBV5-1	TRBJ2-5
TGTGCCAGCAGCACAACAGTACGCGCGAACACCGGGGAGCTGTTTTTT	CASSTTVRANTGELFF	few	-	TRBV7-9	TRBJ2-2
TGTGCCAGCATTGTAGGGGGGACGAACACTGAAGCTTTCTTT	CASIVGGTNTEAFF	many	-	TRBV12-3/TRBV12-4	TRBJ1-1
TGTGCCAGCAGCCAAGGAGCGGGGGGGACTTCCTACGAGCAGTACTTC	CASSQGAGGTSYEQYF	few	TRBD2	TRBV3-1	TRBJ2-7
TGTGCCAGCAGTGGAGTAGGTGGAAGCTCCTACGAGCAGTACTTC	CASSGVGGSSYEQYF	many	-	TRBV2	TRBJ2-7
TGTGCCTGGAGTTTTCGGACGGTTAACTATGGCTACACCTTC	CAWSFRTVNYGYTF	many	-	TRBV30	TRBJ1-2
TGTGCCACCAGTTTAGACAGGGATTGGGGACAGCCCCAGCATTTT	CATSLDRDWGQPQHF	many	TRBD1	TRBV15	TRBJ1-5
TGTGCTAGCTCACAGGGCCGGCGGCTCAACACCATATATTTT	CASSQGRRLNTIYF	-	-	TRBV12-5	TRBJ1-3
TGCGCCAGCAGCCAAGTAACCGCGGGGGAGCAGTACTTC	CASSQVTAGEQYF	once	-	TRBV4-1	TRBJ2-7
TGCAGTGCTAGGGGCCGGGCTTACCAAGAGACCCAGTACTTC	CSARGRAYQETQYF	-	-	TRBV20-1	TRBJ2-5
TGTGCCAGCAGCCGCATTTACCAGGGGTCGAACACCGGGGAGCTGTTTTTT	CASSRIYQGSNTGELFF	many	-	TRBV7-8	TRBJ2-2
TGTGCCAGCAGCTTAGTAGGTCAGGTCTTCGGGGAGCTGTTTTTT	CASSLVGQVFGELFF	few	-	TRBV7-8	TRBJ2-2
TGCAGCGTTGAAGATCCCCCTGGAAACACCATATATTTT	CSVEDPPGNTIYF	few	-	TRBV29-1	TRBJ1-3
TGCAGCGTTCGGCGGGGGGCCACGGAGACCCAGTACTTC	CSVRRGATETQYF	many	TRBD2	TRBV29-1	TRBJ2-5
TGCGCCAGCAGCCCCGCCCCAGGGATTAGCAATCAGCCCCAGCATTTT	CASSPAPGISNQPQHF	few	-	TRBV4-1	TRBJ1-5
TGTGCCAGCAGCTCCTATCGCTCTGGAAACACCATATATTTT	CASSSYRSGNTIYF	many	-	TRBV7-2	TRBJ1-3
TGTGCCAGCAGTATCGGGACAGGGAGGAACAATGAGCAGTTCTTC	CASSIGTGRNNEQFF	many	TRBD1	TRBV28	TRBJ2-1
TGTGCCAGCAGTGAAGGGTTAGCGGGGTATATTTCTGGCACAGATACGCAGTATTTT	CASSEGLAGYISGTDTQYF	-	TRBD2	TRBV2	TRBJ2-3
TGTGCCAGCAGTTTAATCCCTTCGGGAAATCAGCCCCAGCATTTT	CASSLIPSGNQPQHF	many	-	TRBV28	TRBJ1-5
TGTGCCAGCAGCAAGATCAAAGACAAGAAAAATTCACCCCTCCACTTT	CASSKIKDKKNSPLHF	-	-	TRBV11-2	TRBJ1-6
TGTGCCAGCAGCTTACTCCAGGGGTTTAATGAAAAACTGTTTTTT	CASSLLQGFNEKLFF	-	-	TRBV11-3	TRBJ1-4
TGTGCCAGCAGCCAAGAGGGAAGGGGCATCCGGGACGGCGGAAACACCATATATTTT	CASSQEGRGIRDGGNTIYF	-	-	TRBV3-1	TRBJ1-3
TGTGCCACCAGCACGCGCATAGGGGAGACCCAGTACTTC	CATSTRIGETQYF	many	-	TRBV15	TRBJ2-5
TGCAGCGTTGGGACAGGAAGTAGACCCCAGCATTTT	CSVGTGSRPQHF	-	TRBD1	TRBV29-1	TRBJ1-5
TGCAGTGCTAGTGGGACTACCGAACACCTTTACAATGAGCAGTTCTTC	CSASGTTEHLYNEQFF	-	TRBD2	TRBV20-1	TRBJ2-1